These 26 T cell receptor beta chains share one sample of origin, sequenced in a study of cytomegalovirus exposure and HLA in healthy donors (dated by TCRdb to 2016 to 2017). The library was generated by the immunoSEQ multiplex PCR assay. For the multiplex PCR, a mixture combining 60 forward primers for TCR Vbeta segments and 13 reverse primers for TCR Jbeta segments was used. In TCRdb, the immuneACCESS table is reduced to in-frame sequences with V and J assigned. These tables do not hold every clone; where another copy was compared, an unresolved V gene accounts for under half, and the others remain unexplained. The sample table holds about 180,000 clones, of which about four fifths were seen once. Clones ranked in the top ten supply under 0.6% of the sample. The specimen was PBMCs. The receptors here all came from a woman aged 50 to 60 in good health and CMV-seronegative.

The J gene is TRBJ2-1, the V gene TRBV18, with 11 bases lining up with TRBD1. This CDR3 has 16 residues. Germline CDR1 is KGHSH and CDR2 is LQKENI. Trimming removed 6 bases from V and 3 bases from J; junction bases left unmatched: 7. The CDR3 DNA reads TGTGCCAGCTCCTTTCGGGGGACAGGGGGCTACAATGAGCAGTTCTTC. It yields the protein CASSFRGTGGYNEQFF.

The table lists this clone with a few counts. The V and J genes are TRBV7-9 and TRBJ1-3; D gene ambiguous. The V end lost 4 bases, the J end lost 0 bases, and 4 bases lay between the germline ends. Germline-derived CDR1 and CDR2 are SEHNR and FQNEAQ (reference sequence). The CDR3 contains 13 residues. The CDR3 coding sequence is TGTGCCAGCAGCTCGAGCTCTGGAAACACCATATATTTT. It codes for CASSSSSGNTIYF.

The chain recombines TRBV7-2 with TRBJ2-5, with TRBD2 identical over 12 bases. This CDR3 has 19 residues. With 6 bases clipped from V and 5 bases from J, the junction kept 19 bases outside the gene matches. Germline lookup yields CDR1 SGHTA and CDR2 FQGNSA. Written as DNA, the CDR3 is TGTGCCAGCAGGCAAAGGGGGGCTAGCGGGGGGGCCGGTAGGGAGACCCAGTACTTC. Amino acids: CASRQRGASGGAGRETQYF. The full variable domain, completed using reference TRBV7-2 and TRBJ2-5, is GAGVSQSPSNKVTEKGKDVELRCDPISGHTALYWYRQSLGQGLEFLIYFQGNSAPDKSGLPSDRFSAERTGGSVSTLTIQRTQQEDSAVYLCASRQRGASGGAGRETQYFGPGTRLLVL.

The chain joins TRBV5-4 to TRBJ1-3; possible D gene TRBD1, 6 bases. Germline V gene sequence: CDR1 SGHNT, CDR2 YYREEE (reference sequence). Trimming cost V 3 bases and J 2 bases, with 15 bases left between them. This CDR3 is built from 16 residues. The CDR3 DNA reads as TGTGCCAGCAGCTCCAGGGGAATTTTACCTGGAAACACCATATATTTT. Translated, it gives CASSSRGILPGNTIYF.

This clone has just one count. V gene TRBV28 combines with J gene TRBJ2-3, with 7 nucleotides matching TRBD2. CDR1 is MDHEN, CDR2 SYDVKM, per germline. V shed 2 bases, J shed 6 bases, and the junction held 8 bases outside the gene matches. The CDR3 has 15 amino acids. CDR3 nucleotide sequence: TGTGCCAGCAGTTTAGGGGGGGGGAGTGGTGATACGCAGTATTTT. It specifies CASSLGGGSGDTQYF.

CDR3 amino acids: CASSGGTGLNEKLFF. The CDR3 DNA is TGTGCCAGCAGCGGCGGGACAGGGCTGAATGAAAAACTGTTTTTT. This chain joins TRBV9 and TRBJ1-4; 9 positions match TRBD1. The CDR3 extends over 15 amino acids. After removal of 3 bases from V and 5 bases from J, the junction contained 5 bases not matched to a gene. In germline, CDR1 is SGDLS, CDR2 YYNGEE. The full variable domain, rest sourced from reference TRBV9 and TRBJ1-4, is DSGVTQTPKHLITATGQRVTLRCSPRSGDLSVYWYQQSLDQGLQFLIQYYNGEERAKGNILERFSAQQFPDLHSELNLSSLELGDSALYFCASSGGTGLNEKLFFGSGTQLSVL.

This clone was seen once. The CDR3 here is CASSEPSNGQETQYF. CDR3 DNA sequence: TGTGCCAGCAGTGAACCGTCCAACGGTCAAGAGACCCAGTACTTC. The chain links TRBV6-1 to TRBJ2-5; D remains unclear. Trimming removed 2 bases from V and 2 bases from J, with 12 bases in between. The CDR3 is 15 residues long. CDR1 MNHNS and CDR2 SASEGT come from the germline V gene.

The chain employs TRBV7-9 and TRBJ2-5, with D uncertain. Germline loops: CDR1 SEHNR, CDR2 FQNEAQ (reference sequence). V was cut by 5 bases and J by 5 bases, with 9 bases left in between. The CDR3 is 12 residues long. Here the CDR3 DNA reads TGTGCCAGCAGCCGGGTAGAGGAGACCCAGTACTTC. It encodes CASSRVEETQYF.

The chain joins TRBV6-5 to TRBJ2-7; D might be TRBD1 (6 bases). The CDR3 sequence is 13 residues long. Germline assignment: CDR1 MNHEY and CDR2 SVGAGI. Trimming shortened V by 5 bases and J by 2 bases, and 10 bases separated the two germline ends. The CDR3 is CASSEGHTYEQYF. CDR3 sequence (DNA): TGTGCCAGCAGTGAGGGACACACCTACGAGCAGTACTTC.

This chain links TRBV4-1 with TRBJ2-7, with D hard to call. The ends were cut back, 0 bases at V and 3 bases at J, with 15 bases in the middle. Germline V CDR1 and CDR2: MGHRA, YSYEKL. CDR3 length equals 16 residues. The CDR3 sequence: CASSQDPAASVYEQYF. The CDR3 DNA reads TGCGCCAGCAGCCAAGACCCGGCGGCCAGCGTCTACGAGCAGTACTTC.

This chain connects TRBV10-3 to TRBJ1-3; D is possibly TRBD1 (6 bases). V was trimmed by 6 bases and J by 0 bases, leaving 18 bases between them. This CDR3 contains 17 residues. Germline-derived CDR1 and CDR2 are ENHRY and SYGVKD. The CDR3 nucleotides are TGTGCCATCAGGGCGAATTATAAGGGGGACTCTGGAAACACCATATATTTT. Its translation is CAIRANYKGDSGNTIYF.

The chain combines TRBV5-4 with TRBJ2-7, with D possibly TRBD2 on 6 matching bases. The germline V gene has CDR1 SGHNT and CDR2 YYREEE (reference sequence). The CDR3 covers 14 residues. With 8 bases removed from V and 0 bases from J, the gap between germline ends came to 15 bases. Here the CDR3 DNA reads TGTGCCAGTACTAAACGGGGGTCCTCCTACGAGCAGTACTTC. This codes for CASTKRGSSYEQYF.

This chain connects TRBV4-3 to TRBJ2-5; possibly TRBD2 for D (6 bases). The better agreement between TRBJ2-7 and the DNA end casts doubt on the J call. CDR3 length: 15 amino acids. The germline V gene has CDR1 LGHNA and CDR2 YSLEER. The CDR3 loop is CASSQANAGRGEQYF. In DNA, the CDR3 is TGCGCCAGCAGCCAAGCTAACGCCGGGCGGGGCGAGCAGTACTTC.

This clone has more than one count but fewer than ten. The chain combines TRBV4-3 with TRBJ2-3; 8 bases match TRBD2. The CDR3 covers 17 residues. V shed 0 bases and J 2 bases; nucleotides not matched to a gene: 7. The V gene's germline CDR1 is LGHNA and CDR2 YSLEER. As DNA, the CDR3 is TGCGCCAGCAGCCAAGATCCCAGCGGGGGCTTCACAGATACGCAGTATTTT. The encoded protein is CASSQDPSGGFTDTQYF.

The V call is TRBV5-4, the J call TRBJ2-3, with D perhaps matching TRBD2 (6 bases). The length of the CDR3 is 13 residues. Germline-derived CDR1 and CDR2 are SGHNT and YYREEE (reference sequence). Trimming pared 5 bases from V and 0 bases from J, leaving 7 bases between. The CDR3 is CASRGGSTDTQYF. In DNA form, the CDR3 reads TGTGCCAGCAGGGGGGGTAGCACAGATACGCAGTATTTT. Looking up the rest from reference TRBV5-4 and TRBJ2-3 gives the full variable domain: ETGVTQSPTHLIKTRGQQVTLRCSSQSGHNTVSWYQQALGQGPQFIFQYYREEENGRGNFPPRFSGLQFPNYSSELNVNALELDDSALYLCASRGGSTDTQYFGPGTRLTVL.

The genes are TRBV5-1 and TRBJ2-5; 8 bases map to TRBD1. The length of the CDR3 is 15 residues. Germline V gives CDR1 SGHRS, CDR2 YFSETQ. V lost 4 bases to trimming and J lost 1 base; unmatched junction nucleotides: 6. CDR3 sequence reads: CASSEGQAIQETQYF. CDR3 DNA sequence: TGCGCCAGCAGCGAGGGACAGGCGATCCAAGAGACCCAGTACTTC.

Notes on this clone: A junction end diverges from the germline sequence, so it may reflect a read error. Other DNA sequences in this sample translate to the same CDR3. The chain joins TRBV7-9 to TRBJ2-1; a possible D gene is TRBD1 (6 bases). Germline CDR1 and CDR2: SEHNR and FQNEAQ (reference sequence). This CDR3 comprises 16 residues. The CDR3 DNA is TGTGCCAGTAGCTTAGTGGGCAGGGGATCCTACAATGAGCAGTTCTTC. Translated: CASSLVGRGSYNEQFF.

Only one count was recorded for this clone. V usage is TRBV6-1 and J usage is TRBJ2-7; tentatively, D is TRBD2 (5 bases). CDR3 length: 10 residues. V lost 3 bases and J 13 bases, leaving 10 bases between the germline ends. Germline V gives CDR1 MNHNS, CDR2 SASEGT. The CDR3 spells CASSDGLAYF. The CDR3 nucleotides are TGTGCCAGCAGTGACGGGCTAGCCTACTTC.

This rearrangement joins TRBV6-5 to TRBJ2-7, with D perhaps TRBD2 (6 bases). In germline, CDR1 is MNHEY, CDR2 SVGAGI. This CDR3 is built from 15 residues. The V gene lost 3 bases and the J gene lost 2 bases, with 14 bases spanning the gap. CDR3: CASSYSAGSTYEQYF. Written as DNA, the CDR3 is TGTGCCAGCAGTTATTCCGCGGGATCGACCTACGAGCAGTACTTC.

The table lists this clone with a few counts. This chain links TRBV7-9 with TRBJ1-1; 7 nucleotides match TRBD1. In germline, CDR1 is SEHNR, CDR2 FQNEAQ (reference sequence). The CDR3 totals 13 residues. V shed 5 bases and J 5 bases; nucleotides not matched to a gene: 5. CDR3 region: CASSLQGWTEAFF. CDR3 bases: TGTGCCAGCAGCCTACAGGGGTGGACTGAAGCTTTCTTT.

This clone was picked up one time. The V and J genes are TRBV28 and TRBJ1-2, with D possibly being TRBD1 (5 bases). This CDR3 contains 14 residues. Germline V CDR1 and CDR2: MDHEN, SYDVKM. The V end was cut by 1 base, the J end by 7 bases, with 13 bases between. The CDR3 sequence: CASSLFVRASGYTF. In nucleotides, the CDR3 is TGTGCCAGCAGTTTATTCGTCAGGGCTAGTGGCTACACCTTC.

V gene TRBV5-1 combines with J gene TRBJ2-7, with 10 bases aligning to TRBD1. This CDR3 is 14 amino acids long. The germline V gene encodes CDR1 SGHRS and CDR2 YFSETQ. Trimming cost V 1 base and J 5 bases; bases outside gene matches: 3. CDR3 coding DNA: TGCGCCAGCAGCTTGCGGGACAGGGGCGACGAGCAGTACTTC. It specifies CASSLRDRGDEQYF.

V and J are TRBV27 and TRBJ2-1; 10 bases agree with TRBD1. CDR3 length: 15 residues. Germline CDR1 reads MNHEY; CDR2 reads SMNVEV (reference sequence). J gave up 3 bases and V 6 bases, and 5 bases lay outside the gene matches. Here the CDR3 reads CASSRDRGIYNEQFF. The DNA for the CDR3 is TGTGCCAGCAGCCGGGACAGGGGAATCTACAATGAGCAGTTCTTC.

This chain joins TRBV10-2 and TRBJ2-7, with 13 bases that match TRBD2. This CDR3 has 16 amino acids. CDR1 and CDR2 from the germline V gene are WSHSY and SAAADI. Trimming removed 8 bases from V and 3 bases from J; junction bases left unmatched: 10. The CDR3 coding sequence is TGCGCCAGCCTTGGACTAGCGGGAGTAATAGGCTACGAGCAGTACTTC. It specifies CASLGLAGVIGYEQYF.

The chain recombines TRBV27 with TRBJ2-7, with TRBD1 matching over 7 bases. CDR1 and CDR2 from the germline V gene are MNHEY and SMNVEV (reference sequence). V lost 4 bases and J lost 2; bases outside the gene matches: 8. The CDR3 consists of 15 residues. CDR3 residues: CASSSSPTGTYEQYF. For the CDR3, the DNA is TGTGCCAGCAGTTCCTCGCCGACAGGGACCTACGAGCAGTACTTC.

In DNA form, the CDR3 reads TGTGCCAGCACCCGGGACAATGAGCAGTTCTTC. It encodes CASTRDNEQFF. V usage is TRBV7-9 and J usage is TRBJ2-1, with D unclear. Germline CDR1 reads SEHNR; CDR2 reads FQNEAQ (reference sequence). V was cut by 7 bases and J by 5 bases, with 6 bases left in between. The CDR3 length is 11 residues.